One and the same sample provided the 24 T cell receptor beta chains below, sequenced in a study of blood T cell repertoires in COVID-19 (TCRdb year 2020). Receptor amplification or capture employed the immunoSEQ multiplex PCR assay. The immuneACCESS repertoire file appears here via TCRdb, limited to in-frame rearrangements. These files lack a portion of the clones; in checked studies, under half of the deficit traces to unresolved V genes, and the cause of the others is not known. The sample table shows about 300,000 clones, and 89% are seen once. Together, the top ten hold roughly 1.9% of the sample. Sequenced material: peripheral blood. These TCRs come from a woman in her 30s with COVID-19, enrolled during active disease.

The gene calls are TRBV7-2 and TRBJ2-1; tentative D call: TRBD2 (7 bases). The V and J ends lost 5 bases and 6 bases respectively, with 17 bases between them. The germline gives CDR1 SGHTA, CDR2 FQGNSA. This CDR3 region has 15 residues. The CDR3 nucleotides are TGTGCCAGCAGCCTAGGGTCGGGGGGCCCCAATGAGCAGTTCTTC. Residues: CASSLGSGGPNEQFF.

The chain uses TRBV27 and TRBJ2-5, with 11 bases fitting TRBD2. Per germline, CDR1 MNHEY and CDR2 SMNVEV (reference sequence). J gave up 5 bases and V 10 bases, and 18 bases lay outside the gene matches. The CDR3 is 17 residues long. The DNA for the CDR3 is TGTGCCACCTCCCCTTTCCCCACTAGCGGGGGTAGGGAGACCCAGTACTTC. Translated, it gives CATSPFPTSGGRETQYF.

This clone has just a few counts. The chain links TRBV10-3 to TRBJ1-6, with 10 bases that match TRBD1. The CDR3 covers 15 residues. V shed 2 bases, J shed 10 bases, and the junction held 5 bases outside the gene matches. CDR1 and CDR2 (germline): ENHRY, SYGVKD. The CDR3 nucleotides read TGTGCCATCAGTGAGCGACAGGGGGCCGAATCACCCCTCCACTTT. Translation gives CAISERQGAESPLHF.

This clone was recorded once. CDR3 in amino acids: CASSGGTTTQYF. CDR3 bases: TGTGCCAGCAGTGGAGGAACTACAACGCAGTATTTT. This chain joins TRBV25-1 and TRBJ2-3; no reliable D call. The CDR3 runs to 12 residues. Germline V gene sequence: CDR1 MGHDK, CDR2 SYGVNS. V gave up 4 bases and J gave up 9 bases, with 11 bases separating them.

The gene calls are TRBV20-1 and TRBJ1-2; D call uncertain. This CDR3 comprises 13 residues. Germline values: CDR1 DFQATT, CDR2 SNEGSKA (reference sequence). V lost 3 bases and J lost 4, with 12 bases in between. CDR3: CSASPSDFYGYTF. DNA for the CDR3: TGCAGTGCTAGTCCTTCGGACTTCTATGGCTACACCTTC.

This clone was observed a single time. The rearrangement links TRBV13 to TRBJ2-1; 7 nucleotides line up with TRBD1. CDR3 length equals 16 residues. V was pared by 2 bases and J by 6 bases, with 10 bases of the junction left unmatched. Germline values: CDR1 PRHDT, CDR2 FYEKMQ (reference sequence). Here the CDR3 DNA reads TGTGCCAGCAGCTTATTAGTAAAGACAGGGTTCAATGAGCAGTTCTTC. Protein product: CASSLLVKTGFNEQFF.

This clone occurred a few times. Here the CDR3 reads CASSRGTVNTEAFF. The DNA for the CDR3 is TGTGCCAGCAGTAGGGGGACAGTGAACACTGAAGCTTTCTTT. The V and J genes are TRBV6-5 and TRBJ1-1; 7 bases match TRBD1. Germline CDR1 is MNHEY and CDR2 is SVGAGI. V shed 5 bases, J shed 0 bases, and the junction held 3 bases outside the gene matches. The CDR3 sequence is 14 residues long.

With respect to this clone: The identical CDR3 is also encoded by other nucleotide sequences in the sample. This sequence joins TRBV2 and TRBJ1-5, with TRBD1 as a possible D gene (5 bases). The CDR3 covers 14 residues. V lost 6 bases to trimming and J lost 4 bases, with 13 bases between them. In germline, CDR1 is SNHLY, CDR2 FYNNEI. The CDR3 nucleotides read TGTGCCAGCAGCGCTCAGGGTGGGAATCAGCCCCAGCATTTT. Protein: CASSAQGGNQPQHF. Full variable domain (rest looked up from reference TRBV2 and TRBJ1-5): EPEVTQTPSHQVTQMGQEVILRCVPISNHLYFYWYRQILGQKVEFLVSFYNNEISEKSEIFDDQFSVERPDGSNFTLKIRSTKLEDSAMYFCASSAQGGNQPQHFGDGTRLSIL.

CDR3 DNA: TGTGCCAGCAGCTTACAGGCCGCAACTAATGAAAAACTGTTTTTT. Protein product: CASSLQAATNEKLFF. This chain uses TRBV7-9 with TRBJ1-4; D remains unclear. Between the trimmed V and J ends, which lost 2 bases and 0 bases, there was a span of 7 bases. The CDR3 consists of 15 residues. Germline CDR1 and CDR2: SEHNR and FQNEAQ (reference sequence).

This clone appeared a single time. The V gene is TRBV24-1, the J gene TRBJ2-7, with TRBD2 identical over 10 bases. With V trimmed by 6 bases and J by 3 bases, 4 bases remained unmatched. This CDR3 is 14 amino acids long. CDR1 KGHDR and CDR2 SFDVKD come from the germline V gene. In DNA form, the CDR3 reads TGTGCCACCAGTCCAGCGGGGGGGCGCTACGAGCAGTACTTC. Amino acid sequence: CATSPAGGRYEQYF.

The table lists this clone with a count of one. V gene TRBV21-1 combines with J gene TRBJ1-2. TRBV21-1 is a pseudogene segment. The length of the CDR3 is 14 residues. The CDR3 sequence is CASTTYRGFDGYTF. CDR3 in DNA: TGTGCCAGCACCACCTATCGGGGATTTGACGGCTACACCTTC.

The chain is built from TRBV19 and TRBJ1-5, with a weak D call TRBD1 (6 bases). In germline, CDR1 is LNHDA, CDR2 SQIVND (reference sequence). The CDR3 covers 15 residues. With 0 bases removed from V and 5 bases from J, the gap between germline ends came to 11 bases. This CDR3 is CASSIEVQGYQPQHF. CDR3 DNA: TGTGCCAGTAGTATAGAGGTACAGGGTTATCAGCCCCAGCATTTT.

The chain is built from TRBV18 and TRBJ2-7, with D maybe TRBD1 (5 bases). The CDR3 covers 13 residues. Trimming shortened V by 4 bases and J by 5 bases, and 12 bases separated the two germline ends. The V gene's germline CDR1 is KGHSH and CDR2 LQKENI. CDR3 DNA: TGTGCCAGCTCACTCGGAGAAGGGGACGAGCAGTACTTC. Its protein is CASSLGEGDEQYF.

The V call is TRBV12-3 or TRBV12-4, the J call TRBJ1-5; D gene unclear. Trimming cost V 5 bases and J 7 bases, with 12 bases left between them. This CDR3 comprises 13 residues. In nucleotides, the CDR3 is TGTGCCAGCAGTCTCTCGATGCAGCAGCCCCAGCATTTT. It specifies CASSLSMQQPQHF.

This rearrangement joins TRBV7-6 to TRBJ2-5; TRBD2 matches 16 bases. V trimming: 3 bases; J trimming: 2 bases; junction bases outside the gene matches: 9. Germline V gene sequence: CDR1 SGHVS, CDR2 FNYEAQ. There are 19 residues in the CDR3. The CDR3 reads CASSLGTSGGAGSQETQYF. DNA for the CDR3: TGTGCCAGCAGCTTGGGGACTAGCGGGGGGGCCGGATCACAAGAGACCCAGTACTTC. The whole variable domain, remainder taken from reference TRBV7-6 and TRBJ2-5, is GAGVSQSPRYKVTKRGQDVALRCDPISGHVSLYWYRQALGQGPEFLTYFNYEAQQDKSGLPNDRFSAERPEGSISTLTIQRTEQRDSAMYRCASSLGTSGGAGSQETQYFGPGTRLLVL.

This clone was detected once. The chain couples TRBV28 to TRBJ1-2; 9 nucleotides match TRBD1. The CDR3 length is 16 residues. The J segment lost 3 bases and the V segment lost 9 bases, leaving 14 bases of the junction unmatched. Germline V CDR1 and CDR2: MDHEN, SYDVKM. The CDR3, as DNA: TGTGCCAGTACTTACGTCAGGGGACAGGGTCACTATGGCTACACCTTC. Its protein product is CASTYVRGQGHYGYTF.

The chain is built from TRBV5-4 and TRBJ1-2; a weak D match, TRBD1 (6 bases). The CDR3 length is 14 residues. Germline V lookup: CDR1 SGHNT, CDR2 YYREEE (reference sequence). V gave up 4 bases and J gave up 7 bases, with 17 bases separating them. The CDR3 loop is CASSQPGGKVGYTF. DNA of the CDR3: TGTGCCAGCAGCCAGCCGGGGGGCAAGGTTGGCTACACCTTC. Supplemented by reference TRBV5-4 and TRBJ1-2, the full variable domain reads ETGVTQSPTHLIKTRGQQVTLRCSSQSGHNTVSWYQQALGQGPQFIFQYYREEENGRGNFPPRFSGLQFPNYSSELNVNALELDDSALYLCASSQPGGKVGYTFGSGTRLTVV.

J is TRBJ1-2 and V is TRBV6-5, with 7 bases fitting TRBD1. The CDR3 consists of 15 residues. Germline CDR1 MNHEY, CDR2 SVGAGI. The V and J ends lost 5 bases and 6 bases, in that order; junction bases with no gene match: 12. This CDR3 is CASSPRQGGTHGYTF. CDR3 in DNA: TGTGCCAGCAGTCCACGACAGGGAGGTACGCATGGCTACACCTTC.

A remark on this clone: The junction does not match germline at one end; this may be a read error. The rearrangement joins TRBV7-2 to TRBJ1-1; no clear D. The V gene's germline CDR1 is SGHTA and CDR2 FQGNSA. CDR3 length: 14 amino acids. DNA of the CDR3: TGTGCCAGCAGTTTAGAGAGGGTTAAGACTGAAGCTTTCTTT. Translated: CASSLERVKTEAFF. The variable domain in full, completed from reference TRBV7-2 and TRBJ1-1, reads GAGVSQSPSNKVTEKGKDVELRCDPISGHTALYWYRQSLGQGLEFLIYFQGNSAPDKSGLPSDRFSAERTGGSVSTLTIQRTQQEDSAVYLCASSLERVKTEAFFGQGTRLTVV.

This sequence joins TRBV7-2 and TRBJ2-3; TRBD1 matches at 12 bases. Trimming at V came to 6 bases and at J to 4 bases, leaving 8 bases not matched to a gene. The germline gives CDR1 SGHTA, CDR2 FQGNSA. This CDR3 has 16 residues. This CDR3 reads CASRPTGTGGADTQYF. The CDR3 nucleotides read TGTGCCAGCAGGCCGACCGGGACAGGGGGCGCAGATACGCAGTATTTT.

In its sample, this clone was seen once. The chain recombines TRBV18 with TRBJ1-3; tentative D call: TRBD1 (6 bases). Germline CDR1 KGHSH, CDR2 LQKENI. V gave up 3 bases and J gave up 0 bases, with 12 bases separating them. The CDR3 is 16 amino acids. The CDR3 loop reads CASSPLDRSSGNTIYF. The CDR3 DNA follows: TGTGCCAGCTCACCCCTGGACAGATCCTCTGGAAACACCATATATTTT.

The rearrangement joins TRBV29-1 to TRBJ2-2, with 12 bases lining up with TRBD2. Germline V gene sequence: CDR1 SQVTM, CDR2 ANQGSEA. The CDR3 extends over 17 amino acids. J was trimmed by 5 bases and V by 2 bases; bases with no gene match: 9. The CDR3 DNA follows: TGCAGCGTTGAAAAAGAAGGACTAGCGGGGCTTACCGGGGAGCTGTTTTTT. Protein product: CSVEKEGLAGLTGELFF.

This clone was seen just once. The chain has TRBV2 and TRBJ1-3; TRBD1 aligns across 7 bases. Germline V gene data show CDR1 as SNHLY and CDR2 as FYNNEI. After removal of 7 bases from V and 0 bases from J, the junction contained 6 bases not matched to a gene. CDR3 length: 15 residues. The CDR3 bases are TGTGCCAGCACACCTGGGGACAGCTCTGGAAACACCATATATTTT. Its protein is CASTPGDSSGNTIYF.

V usage is TRBV2 and J usage is TRBJ2-3, with TRBD2 identical over 7 bases. The CDR3 sequence is 13 residues long. CDR1 SNHLY and CDR2 FYNNEI come from the germline V gene. V gave up 4 bases and J gave up 5 bases; unmatched junction bases: 3. The CDR3 sequence is CASSVGGEDTQYF. In DNA form, the CDR3 reads TGTGCCAGCAGTGTGGGGGGGGAAGATACGCAGTATTTT.